The 9 T cell receptor beta chains listed next were all sequenced from one sample in a study of beta chain features in type 1 diabetes. Isolated RNA was reverse transcribed in full, so expressed TCRB transcripts were sequenced. The table came from immunoSEQ multiplex PCR; TCRdb's copy has only in-frame clones and leaves some out. This sample has about 470,000 clones, with over 25% found just once. The sequenced sample was naive CD4+ T cells from blood. These receptors were taken from a man in his late teens or twenties in good health.

This sequence joins TRBV5-1 and TRBJ2-7, with D possibly TRBD2 on 6 matching bases. Trimming removed 4 bases from V and 2 bases from J, with 16 bases in between. The CDR3 covers 15 residues. Per germline, CDR1 SGHRS and CDR2 YFSETQ. This CDR3 reads CASSPFLAETYEQYF. The CDR3 coding sequence is TGCGCCAGCAGCCCCTTTTTAGCGGAAACCTACGAGCAGTACTTC.

This clone occurred a few times. Other DNA sequences within the sample encode an identical CDR3. The chain recombines TRBV2 with TRBJ2-5; D not certain. The CDR3 runs 13 residues. Germline lookup yields CDR1 SNHLY and CDR2 FYNNEI. Between the trimmed V and J ends, which lost 3 bases and 2 bases, there was a span of 7 bases. In nucleotides, the CDR3 is TGTGCCAGCAGTGAGTACAGTCAAGAGACCCAGTACTTC. Encoded protein: CASSEYSQETQYF.

There are a few counts of this clone. The CDR3 loop reads CASSQGGEWSYGYTF. The CDR3 bases are TGTGCCAGCAGCCAAGGGGGCGAATGGAGCTATGGCTACACCTTC. The chain employs TRBV16 and TRBJ1-2; TRBD1 might be the D (6 bases). V dropped 2 bases and J dropped 4 bases, with 14 bases sitting between them. This CDR3 is 15 amino acids long. Germline V gene sequence: CDR1 KGHSY, CDR2 FQNENV.

This chain connects TRBV14 to TRBJ2-5; D is unresolved. The CDR3 extends over 13 amino acids. Per the germline V gene, CDR1 is SGHDN and CDR2 is FVKESK. V lost 3 bases and J lost 5, with 10 bases in between. This CDR3 reads CASSQGRAETQYF. Here the CDR3 DNA reads TGTGCCAGCAGCCAGGGAAGGGCTGAGACCCAGTACTTC.

The chain combines TRBV18 with TRBJ2-3; 7 bases are a match to TRBD1. V dropped 4 bases and J dropped 1; count of bases not matched to a gene: 2. The CDR3 is made up of 14 amino acids. Germline CDR1 and CDR2: KGHSH and LQKENI. Here the CDR3 reads CASSLTGGTDTQYF. The CDR3 DNA is TGTGCCAGCTCACTTACAGGGGGCACAGATACGCAGTATTTT.

Regarding this clone: The same CDR3 arises from other DNA sequences in this sample as well. The chain is built from TRBV29-1 and TRBJ2-1; no firm D call. The germline V gene encodes CDR1 SQVTM and CDR2 ANQGSEA. The CDR3 loop spans 12 amino acids. Trimming shortened V by 4 bases and J by 0 bases, and 4 bases separated the two germline ends. The CDR3 reads CSVGVSYNEQFF. The CDR3, as DNA: TGCAGCGTTGGTGTCTCCTACAATGAGCAGTTCTTC.

The V gene is TRBV18, the J gene TRBJ2-2; TRBD1 agrees at 8 bases. The germline V gene encodes CDR1 KGHSH and CDR2 LQKENI. The CDR3 runs to 15 residues. V was clipped by 6 bases and J by 7 bases; unmatched bases: 10. The CDR3 DNA reads as TGTGCCAGCTCGGCGCGACAGGGGATGGACGGGGAGCTGTTTTTT. Protein product: CASSARQGMDGELFF.

The chain is built from TRBV7-2 and TRBJ1-5; no definite D call. The germline V gene has CDR1 SGHTA and CDR2 FQGNSA. This CDR3 region has 12 residues. Trimming removed 5 bases from V and 5 bases from J, with 7 bases in between. CDR3 protein: CASSLRDQPQHF. CDR3 nucleotide sequence: TGTGCCAGCAGCCTGCGGGATCAGCCCCAGCATTTT.

This chain links TRBV7-9 with TRBJ2-7, with 12 bases aligning to TRBD1. V lost 5 bases, J lost 5 bases, and 7 bases stayed unmatched. The CDR3 spans 15 residues. Germline-derived CDR1 and CDR2 are SEHNR and FQNEAQ (reference sequence). The CDR3 here is CASSVSGTGGHEQYF. The DNA of the CDR3 is TGTGCCAGCAGCGTATCCGGGACAGGGGGCCACGAGCAGTACTTC.